These T cell receptor beta chains were read from a single sample in a study of blood T cell repertoires in COVID-19. Profiling relied on immunoSEQ multiplex PCR, and the TCRdb table lists in-frame clones only, not all of them. The sample has roughly 340,000 clones; about 88% are singletons. The specimen sequenced was peripheral blood. These TCRs come from a woman in her seventies with COVID-19, enrolled during active disease. The CDR3 runs from the conserved cysteine through the conserved F or W. The order of the fields is D gene, clone size, V gene, J gene, CDR3 protein, CDR3 DNA. The D gene is left open where the match is weak. Size is omitted from some rows. Given values are once, few, many or a class for expanded clones.

TRBD1	.	TRBV15	TRBJ1-2	CATSGQTGTYGYTF	TGTGCCACCAGCGGACAGACAGGGACCTATGGCTACACCTTC
.	.	TRBV4-1	TRBJ1-3	CASSRGTLSGNTIYF	TGCGCCAGCAGCCGGGGGACACTCTCTGGAAACACCATATATTTT
TRBD2	.	TRBV7-2	TRBJ2-7	CASSLGLAGHYEQYF	TGTGCCAGCAGCTTAGGCCTAGCGGGTCATTACGAGCAGTACTTC
.	.	TRBV4-1	TRBJ1-6	CASSGGQNNSPLHF	TGCGCCAGCAGCGGGGGCCAGAATAATTCACCCCTCCACTTT
.	.	TRBV29-1	TRBJ1-1	CSVEGRNTEAFF	TGCAGCGTTGAGGGCAGAAACACTGAAGCTTTCTTT
TRBD2	once	TRBV9	TRBJ2-1	CASSVAFRGGNNEQFF	TGTGCCAGCAGCGTAGCTTTCCGGGGGGGCAACAATGAGCAGTTCTTC
.	.	TRBV4-3	TRBJ1-6	CASSRDSTSGSPLHF	TGCGCCAGCAGCCGGGACTCAACCAGTGGTTCACCCCTCCACTTT
TRBD1	.	TRBV14	TRBJ1-6	CASSADRSATPMPQNSPLHF	TGTGCCAGCAGCGCGGACAGGTCGGCTACACCCATGCCCCAAAATTCACCCCTCCACTTT
TRBD1	.	TRBV11-3	TRBJ1-1	CASSLGQGGTEAFF	TGTGCCAGCAGCTTAGGACAGGGAGGCACTGAAGCTTTCTTT
.	.	TRBV18	TRBJ2-3	CASSPRQGGTDTQYF	TGTGCCAGCTCACCACGGCAGGGTGGCACAGATACGCAGTATTTT
.	.	TRBV4-2	TRBJ2-3	CASSQSQGLGGRTDTQYF	TGTGCCAGCAGCCAGTCTCAGGGGCTAGGGGGTCGGACAGATACGCAGTATTTT
TRBD2	.	TRBV10-3	TRBJ2-3	CAIKTSADTQYF	TGTGCCATCAAGACTAGCGCAGATACGCAGTATTTT
.	.	TRBV15	TRBJ2-1	CATEGDEQFF	TGTGCCACCGAGGGGGATGAGCAGTTCTTC
.	once	TRBV24-1	TRBJ2-7	CATSDINSYEQYF	TGTGCCACCAGTGATATTAACTCCTACGAGCAGTACTTC
.	few	TRBV28	TRBJ1-2	CASAGLYGYTF	TGTGCCAGCGCGGGGCTCTATGGCTACACCTTC
.	.	TRBV19	TRBJ2-5	CASSRFQGPQYF	TGTGCCAGTAGTAGGTTCCAGGGCCCCCAGTACTTC
.	.	TRBV30	TRBJ1-1	CAWSGRDTEAFF	TGTGCCTGGAGTGGACGGGACACTGAAGCTTTCTTT
.	once	TRBV12-3/TRBV12-4	TRBJ2-1	CASSFTSMWQFF	TGTGCCAGCAGTTTTACCAGTATGTGGCAGTTCTTC
.	.	TRBV19	TRBJ1-4	CASSIRDSTNEKLFF	TGTGCCAGTAGTATAAGGGACTCAACTAATGAAAAACTGTTTTTT
.	.	TRBV5-6	TRBJ2-5	CASSSGGLGETQYF	TGTGCCAGCAGCTCCGGGGGGCTCGGCGAGACCCAGTACTTC
.	.	TRBV5-1	TRBJ1-3	CASSLVGGQSSGNTIYF	TGCGCCAGCAGCTTGGTTGGTGGCCAAAGCTCTGGAAACACCATATATTTT
TRBD1	once	TRBV5-5	TRBJ1-1	CASSATGGSTEAFF	TGTGCCAGCAGCGCGACAGGGGGGAGCACTGAAGCTTTCTTT
.	.	TRBV9	TRBJ2-2	CASSVEPRANTGELFF	TGTGCCAGCAGCGTAGAACCTAGAGCGAACACCGGGGAGCTGTTTTTT
TRBD1	.	TRBV5-6	TRBJ1-3	CASSQRGRGVSGNTIYF	TGTGCCAGCAGCCAAAGGGGGCGGGGTGTATCTGGAAACACCATATATTTT
.	.	TRBV3-1/TRBV3-2	TRBJ2-7	CASSPGLFQSYEQYF	TGTGCCAGCAGCCCGGGACTTTTCCAATCCTACGAGCAGTACTTC
TRBD2	.	TRBV7-9	TRBJ2-3	CASSGLAGGKDTQYF	TGTGCCAGCAGCGGACTAGCGGGGGGGAAGGATACGCAGTATTTT
TRBD1	once	TRBV7-8	TRBJ2-1	CASSSGTGLSSYNEQFF	TGTGCCAGCAGCTCGGGGACAGGCCTGAGCTCCTACAATGAGCAGTTCTTC
.	.	TRBV7-9	TRBJ2-5	CASSSSPTGPETQYF	TGTGCCAGCAGCTCCAGCCCGACAGGCCCAGAGACCCAGTACTTC
TRBD2	.	TRBV4-1	TRBJ2-5	CASSPSGGIVTQYF	TGCGCCAGCAGCCCTAGCGGGGGGATAGTGACCCAGTACTTC
TRBD1	.	TRBV6-5	TRBJ1-2	CASSYSGQGKGYTF	TGTGCCAGCAGTTACTCGGGACAGGGGAAAGGCTACACCTTC
.	.	TRBV5-1	TRBJ2-3	CASSLALGPDTQYF	TGCGCCAGCAGCTTGGCCTTGGGGCCAGATACGCAGTATTTT
.	.	TRBV29-1	TRBJ1-2	CSVEEAATGYTF	TGCAGCGTTGAAGAAGCGGCAACGGGCTACACCTTC
.	.	TRBV3-1/TRBV3-2	TRBJ1-2	CASSQVGSANYGYTF	TGTGCCAGCAGCCAAGTTGGCAGCGCTAACTATGGCTACACCTTC
TRBD2	.	TRBV5-4	TRBJ2-5	CASSPQGLGTQYF	TGTGCCAGCAGCCCACAGGGACTAGGGACCCAGTACTTC
TRBD2	once	TRBV19	TRBJ2-1	CASSFRTSGEVEQFF	TGTGCCAGTAGTTTCCGGACTAGCGGGGAGGTAGAGCAGTTCTTC
TRBD1	.	TRBV4-2	TRBJ1-2	CASSQGEGGVLGYTF	TGTGCCAGCAGCCAAGGGGAAGGGGGCGTCTTGGGCTACACCTTC
TRBD1	once	TRBV6-5	TRBJ2-7	CASTDGDSETYEQYF	TGTGCCAGCACCGACGGGGACAGTGAGACCTACGAGCAGTACTTC
.	.	TRBV19	TRBJ1-5	CASIGGPYSNQPQHF	TGTGCCAGTATCGGGGGGCCCTATAGCAATCAGCCCCAGCATTTT
TRBD1	.	TRBV29-1	TRBJ2-1	CSVEPGTASSYNEQFF	TGCAGCGTTGAACCCGGGACAGCTAGCTCCTACAATGAGCAGTTCTTC
.	.	TRBV11-2	TRBJ1-1	CASSTDRHTEAFF	TGTGCCAGCAGTACCGACAGACACACTGAAGCTTTCTTT
.	.	TRBV6-5	TRBJ1-3	CASSGHIANTIYF	TGTGCCAGCAGCGGACATATTGCAAACACCATATATTTT
.	.	TRBV2	TRBJ2-7	CASSPTYEQYF	TGTGCCAGCAGCCCCACCTACGAGCAGTACTTC
.	.	TRBV19	TRBJ1-2	CASTRGNYGYTF	TGTGCCAGTACCCGCGGTAACTATGGCTACACCTTC
TRBD1	.	TRBV11-2	TRBJ1-5	CASSWGQAQGGNQPQHF	TGTGCCAGCAGCTGGGGACAGGCCCAAGGTGGCAATCAGCCCCAGCATTTT
.	.	TRBV27	TRBJ1-2	CASGGRNYGYTF	TGTGCCAGCGGTGGGAGAAACTATGGCTACACCTTC
.	.	TRBV5-8	TRBJ1-5	CASILQGSNQPQHF	TGTGCCAGCATCCTTCAGGGGAGCAATCAGCCCCAGCATTTT
TRBD2	.	TRBV19	TRBJ2-7	CASSFLAGAFSYEQYF	TGTGCCAGTAGTTTCCTAGCGGGGGCCTTCTCCTACGAGCAGTACTTC
.	.	TRBV30	TRBJ1-3	CAWTIGAGNTIYF	TGTGCCTGGACAATAGGGGCTGGAAACACCATATATTTT
.	.	TRBV28	TRBJ2-7	CASRILNGGQYF	TGTGCCAGCAGAATCCTAAACGGGGGGCAGTACTTC
.	.	TRBV27	TRBJ1-1	CASSFVTEAFF	TGTGCCAGCAGTTTCGTCACTGAAGCTTTCTTT
.	few	TRBV5-4	TRBJ1-2	CASGSAARGYGYTF	TGTGCCAGCGGGTCGGCCGCACGGGGCTATGGCTACACCTTC
TRBD1	.	TRBV2	TRBJ2-1	CASSPGQHNEQFF	TGTGCCAGCAGTCCGGGACAGCACAATGAGCAGTTCTTC
TRBD2	.	TRBV4-1	TRBJ2-7	CASSPLAGGSYEQYF	TGCGCCAGCAGCCCCCTAGCGGGGGGCTCCTACGAGCAGTACTTC
TRBD1	once	TRBV6-1	TRBJ2-7	CASSFGQGWYEQYF	TGTGCCAGCAGCTTTGGACAGGGATGGTACGAGCAGTACTTC
TRBD2	.	TRBV24-1	TRBJ2-2	CATTGTSGPSGELFF	TGTGCCACGACCGGGACTAGCGGCCCCAGCGGGGAGCTGTTTTTT